This T cell receptor (beta chain) was documented in a study of blood T cell repertoires in COVID-19. In the study overall: COVID-19 samples, acute and convalescent, were from the United States, Italy and Spain. The analysed material was cDNA or gDNA that came from T cells, B-cell-depleted T cells, or PBMCs.

CDR1 and CDR2 from the germline V gene are SGHNT and YYREEE (reference sequence). The V gene end was trimmed by 4 bases and the J gene end by 4 bases; junction bases not matched to a gene: 5. This CDR3 is 14 amino acids long. In the authors' workflow: Cell counts per sample came from amplifying reference gene primers. Profiling relied on immunoSEQ multiplex PCR, and the TCRdb table lists in-frame clones only, not all of them. V and J calls and clone size are given by that table; D and trimming were obtained from the DNA. The repertoire holds just under 150,000 clones, approximately 87% seen once, with 8.6% in the top ten.

The chain uses TRBV5-4 and TRBJ2-1; 7 nucleotides agree with TRBD2. This TCR derives from a woman between 50 and 59 years old with active or convalescent COVID-19. The source material was peripheral blood. Written as DNA, the CDR3 is TGTGCCAGCAGCCCCCAGGGAGGGTACAATGAGCAGTTCTTC. This gives the protein CASSPQGGYNEQFF.